The source of this T cell receptor (beta chain) is a study of cytomegalovirus exposure and HLA in healthy donors. General study findings and limits: In a later analysis, TCR association rates varied by HLA locus: DRB1 most, HLA-C fewest. An analysis done earlier found most TCR beta V segments productive about 90% or about 30% of the time.

Looked up from germline, CDR1 is MNHNY and CDR2 is SVGAGI (reference sequence). The J segment lost 9 bases and the V segment lost 4 bases, leaving 6 bases of the junction unmatched. The CDR3 has 13 amino acids. As to this clone: The antigen is undetermined.

In the PCR, 60 Vbeta and 13 Jbeta primers were used. Profiled with immunoSEQ multiplex PCR; TCRdb holds only in-frame clones, not every one. The sample shows roughly 99,000 clones, 65% to 85% of them seen only once. Sequenced: PBMCs. The gene calls are TRBV6-6 and TRBJ2-1; TRBD1 matches 7 bases. The sequence was obtained from a man aged 25 to 40 in good health and CMV-seronegative. CDR3 protein: CASSSTGEREQFF. The CDR3 DNA reads as TGTGCCAGCAGTTCAACAGGGGAGCGTGAGCAGTTCTTC.